This T cell receptor (beta chain) was captured by sequencing in a study of beta chain features in type 1 diabetes. This clone showed up just a few times. TCRB transcripts that were expressed got sequenced, as all of the isolated RNA had been reverse transcribed. Some clones are missing from TCRdb's copy, which holds only in-frame ones; the method was immunoSEQ multiplex PCR. Of roughly 180,000 clones in the sample, approximately 13% were seen once. Each population that was sorted was more than 95% pure. The material sequenced was central memory CD4+ T cells from blood. The origin of this receptor is a woman aged 18-30 years in good health.

The CDR3 loop is CASTGGQGNYGYTF. The CDR3 bases are TGTGCCAGCACCGGGGGACAGGGAAACTATGGCTACACCTTC. The gene calls are TRBV5-4 and TRBJ1-2, with 9 bases identical to TRBD1. The CDR3 covers 14 residues. Germline V lookup: CDR1 SGHNT, CDR2 YYREEE (reference sequence). The ends lost 6 bases at V and 2 bases at J; junction bases unmatched: 5.